This TCR beta chain was sequenced for a study of cytomegalovirus exposure and HLA in healthy donors. Broader study findings: Later on, an analysis showed TCR association rates differing by HLA locus, with DRB1 the most and HLA-C the fewest.

The CDR3 length is 16 residues. J was trimmed by 2 bases and V by 2 bases; bases with no gene match: 4. Germline V CDR1 and CDR2: MNHNS, SASEGT. Points on this clone: The antigen remains unidentified.

It was with 60 Vbeta and 13 Jbeta primers that the PCR ran. Profiled with immunoSEQ multiplex PCR; TCRdb holds only in-frame clones, not every one. The data contain nearly 95,000 clones, 75% to 85% of them singletons. Sequences were obtained from PBMCs. The chain has TRBV6-1 and TRBJ2-1, with 9 bases lining up with TRBD2. The receptor was isolated from a woman aged 40-49 years in good health and CMV-seronegative. The CDR3 sequence: CASSELGGGAYNEQFF. CDR3 nucleotides: TGTGCCAGCAGTGAACTTGGCGGGGGGGCCTACAATGAGCAGTTCTTC.